These 23 T cell receptor beta chains were sequenced from one sample in a study of T cells in women clearing cervical HPV infection. This table comes from immunoSEQ multiplex PCR, and its TCRdb copy is limited to in-frame clones, with some not included. The sample has about 28,000 clones. The sequenced sample consisted of blood buffy coat. The receptors shown here come from a woman aged 18 to 69 with a cervical HPV16 infection that either progressed to CIN3+ or cleared (not recorded which).

Concerning this clone: The read gets to within 3 residues of the CDR3 end, and the germline J gene fills in the rest. The J gene is TRBJ2-5, the V gene TRBV20-1; 8 bases are a match to TRBD2. The CDR3 has 14 amino acids. The trim removed 0 bases at V and 5 bases at J, leaving 5 bases unmatched. Per germline, CDR1 DFQATT and CDR2 SNEGSKA (reference sequence). CDR3 DNA, as far as it was read: TGCAGTGCTAGAGATCCGGGGGGGAGGGAGACC. It codes for CSARDPGGRET. The whole CDR3 is CSARDPGGRETQYF.

A remark on this clone: The read ends 3 residues before the CDR3 terminus; that terminus is restored from the germline J gene. The chain combines TRBV7-6 with TRBJ1-2, with D possibly matching TRBD1 (6 bases). Looked up from germline, CDR1 is SGHVS and CDR2 is FNYEAQ. This CDR3 spans 14 amino acids. The V end was cut by 4 bases, the J end by 2 bases, with 11 bases between. The sequenced part of the CDR3 DNA is TGTGCCAGCAGCTCCCGGACAGACAACTATGGC. As protein: CASSSRTDNYG. The whole CDR3 sequence reads CASSSRTDNYGYTF.

As to this clone: With the read ending 3 residues before the CDR3 end, the germline J gene is used to fill in that end. This chain joins TRBV5-1 and TRBJ2-1; a possible D gene is TRBD2 (5 bases). V gave up 3 bases and J gave up 4 bases, with 8 bases separating them. The length of the CDR3 is 13 residues. The V gene's germline CDR1 is SGHRS and CDR2 YFSETQ. CDR3 loop: CASSCSVYNEQFF. The CDR3 DNA, read in part, is TGCGCCAGCAGCTGTAGCGTTTACAATGAG.

Remarks on this clone: The CDR3 end falls 3 residues outside the read, so it is completed with the germline J gene. This sample includes further DNA sequences coding for the same CDR3. The chain uses TRBV19 and TRBJ1-3; D remains ambiguous. There are 14 residues in the CDR3. V lost 3 bases and J lost 4, with 10 bases in between. Germline CDR1 and CDR2: LNHDA and SQIVND (reference sequence). The CDR3 protein is CASSMEGYGNTIYF. The covered CDR3 bases are TGTGCCAGTAGTATGGAGGGTTACGGAAACACC.

As to this clone: The sequence runs out 3 residues before the end of the CDR3; the remainder is reconstructed from the germline J gene. The chain is built from TRBV6-1 and TRBJ2-3; D unresolved. The CDR3 is 11 residues long. Germline values: CDR1 MNHNS, CDR2 SASEGT. Incomplete CDR3 DNA: TGTGCCAGCAGTGATCAGAAGACG. Encoded protein: CASSDQKT. In full, the CDR3 reads CASSDQKTQYF.

Points on this clone: The read terminates 3 residues before the CDR3 end, so the remaining end is supplied by the germline J gene. The chain joins TRBV7-9 to TRBJ1-2; no clear D gene. Germline values: CDR1 SEHNR, CDR2 FQNEAQ (reference sequence). This CDR3 has 11 residues. The covered CDR3 bases are TGTGCCAGCATGGACTCCTACGAC. Translation: CASMDSYD. The whole CDR3 protein reads CASMDSYDYTF.

On this clone itself: The missing CDR3 end, 3 residues past where the read stops, is filled in from the germline J gene. The gene calls are TRBV7-8 and TRBJ2-4; TRBD1 agrees at 7 bases. Germline CDR1 and CDR2: SGHVS and FQNEAQ. The CDR3 is made up of 15 amino acids. The DNA read from the CDR3 is TGTGCCAGCAGCCCTAGGACAGGTCCCATCTATGGT. This gives the protein CASSPRTGPIYG. The entire CDR3 protein reads CASSPRTGPIYGQYF. The whole variable domain, remainder taken from reference TRBV7-8 and TRBJ2-4, is GAGVSQSPRYKVAKRGQDVALRCDPISGHVSLFWYQQALGQGPEFLTYFQNEAQLDKSGLPSDRFFAERPEGSVSTLKIQRTQQEDSAVYLCASSPRTGPIYGQYFGAGTRLSVL.

Regarding this clone: Coverage ceases 3 residues before the CDR3 finishes, and the germline J gene fills in the end. The V and J genes are TRBV6-1 and TRBJ2-7; D call uncertain. The V gene lost 2 bases and the J gene lost 3 bases, with 11 bases spanning the gap. The CDR3 covers 14 residues. Germline CDR1 reads MNHNS; CDR2 reads SASEGT. CDR3 DNA (partial): TGTGCCAGCAGTGAATCCCGCTACGGCTACGAG. Translated: CASSESRYGYE. The CDR3, in full, reads CASSESRYGYEQYF.

The CDR3 protein is CAWSLGAEGYTF. The DNA read from the CDR3 is TGTGCCTGGAGCCTTGGTGCGGAGGGC. This rearrangement joins TRBV30 to TRBJ1-2; D is unclear. The read comes to an end 3 residues before the CDR3 does, leaving the germline J gene to fill in the end. This CDR3 has 12 amino acids. Germline V gene lookup returns CDR1 GTSNPN and CDR2 SVGIG (reference sequence).

About this clone: The read ends 3 residues shy of where the CDR3 ends; the end is completed using the germline J gene. The rearrangement links TRBV7-9 to TRBJ1-2, with TRBD1 as a possible D gene (6 bases). The V end lost 4 bases, the J end lost 5 bases, and 17 bases lay between the germline ends. The CDR3 has 15 residues. Germline V gene data show CDR1 as SEHNR and CDR2 as FQNEAQ (reference sequence). The DNA read from the CDR3 is TGTGCCAGCAGCTCCCTCCGGGACAACCGTTATGGC. Amino acid sequence: CASSSLRDNRYG. The whole CDR3 sequence is CASSSLRDNRYGYTF.

The CDR3 protein is CASSVGVLAAHEQYF. The covered CDR3 bases are TGTGCCAGCAGCGTAGGAGTCCTAGCGGCCCACGAG. The rearrangement links TRBV9 to TRBJ2-7, with TRBD2 matching over 7 bases. The CDR3 goes on 3 residues after the read ends, and that part is filled in from the germline J gene. Germline loops: CDR1 SGDLS, CDR2 YYNGEE. The ends lost 0 bases at V and 5 bases at J; junction bases unmatched: 8. This CDR3 region has 15 residues.

On this clone: The junction does not match germline at one end; this may be a read error. The CDR3 end is not reached by the read, which stops 3 residues before it; the germline J gene fills it in. This chain connects TRBV13 to TRBJ2-1; D remains ambiguous. CDR3 length: 11 residues. Germline assignment: CDR1 PRHDT and CDR2 FYEKMQ (reference sequence). The CDR3 loop reads CASSSDNEQFF. CDR3 bases read: TGTGCCAGCAGCTCCGACAATGAG.

Turning to this clone: Sequencing ends 3 residues short of the CDR3 end; the germline J gene provides the rest. The rearrangement joins TRBV5-4 to TRBJ2-7, with 9 bases fitting TRBD1. Trimming removed 0 bases from V and 2 bases from J; junction bases left unmatched: 3. CDR1 and CDR2 from the germline V gene are SGHNT and YYREEE (reference sequence). This CDR3 has 15 amino acids. The CDR3 bases that were read are TGTGCCAGCAGCTTGGGGGGACAGGGTACCTACGAG. It specifies CASSLGGQGTYE. The CDR3 as a whole reads CASSLGGQGTYEQYF.

In regard to this clone: The CDR3 goes on 3 residues after the read ends, and that part is filled in from the germline J gene. The chain links TRBV5-5 to TRBJ2-2, with no clear D. CDR1 is SGHKS and CDR2 is YYEKEE in the germline V gene (reference sequence). There are 15 residues in the CDR3. The CDR3 reads CASSPPEATNEKLFF. CDR3 bases read: TGTGCCAGCAGCCCGCCGGAAGCAACTAATGAAAAG.

Notes on this clone: The read falls 3 residues short of the CDR3 end, and the missing part is taken from the germline J gene. The chain uses TRBV7-2 and TRBJ1-2; a weak D match, TRBD1 (5 bases). There are 15 residues in the CDR3. The germline V gene has CDR1 SGHTA and CDR2 FQGNSA. The CDR3 here is CASSLGPLRGDDYTF. CDR3 bases read: TGTGCCAGCAGCTTGGGCCCCTTAAGGGGAGACGAC.

Of note for this clone: The read halts 3 residues ahead of the CDR3 end, with the missing end drawn from the germline J gene. Different DNA sequences within this sample yield the same CDR3. This chain links TRBV7-9 with TRBJ1-1, with 8 bases identical to TRBD1. This CDR3 is built from 15 residues. Germline CDR1 reads SEHNR; CDR2 reads FQNEAQ (reference sequence). Partial CDR3 DNA: TGTGCCAGCAGCCCCGGGACAGGCATCCAAGAGACA. Its translation is CASSPGTGIQET. The whole CDR3 region reads CASSPGTGIQETAFF.

The CDR3: CSATGIGTEAFF. Partial CDR3 DNA: TGCAGTGCTACAGGGATAGGCACTGAA. The V call is TRBV20-1, the J call TRBJ1-1, with TRBD1 as a possible D gene (5 bases). The read falls 3 residues short of the CDR3 end, and the missing part is taken from the germline J gene. V shed 4 bases and J shed 4 bases, with 10 bases lying between them. Germline CDR1 and CDR2: DFQATT and SNEGSKA (reference sequence). CDR3 length: 12 residues.

Concerning this clone: The missing CDR3 end, 3 residues past where the read stops, is filled in from the germline J gene. The chain combines TRBV5-4 with TRBJ2-7; 9 positions match TRBD1. The CDR3 length is 15 residues. Germline CDR1 reads SGHNT; CDR2 reads YYREEE (reference sequence). Trimming took 4 bases from V and 4 from J; bases not matched to a gene: 9. The covered CDR3 bases are TGTGCCAGCAGCCTGGGACAGGGCGGAGGGTACGAG. Its translation is CASSLGQGGGYE. From start to end, the CDR3 is CASSLGQGGGYEQYF. The complete variable domain, with remaining parts taken from reference TRBV5-4 and TRBJ2-7, reads ETGVTQSPTHLIKTRGQQVTLRCSSQSGHNTVSWYQQALGQGPQFIFQYYREEENGRGNFPPRFSGLQFPNYSSELNVNALELDDSALYLCASSLGQGGGYEQYFGPGTRLTVT.

Comments on this clone: The read halts 3 residues ahead of the CDR3 end, with the missing end drawn from the germline J gene. The rearrangement joins TRBV11-3 to TRBJ1-1; D possibly corresponds to TRBD1 (6 bases). The CDR3 is 14 residues long. CDR1 and CDR2 from the germline V gene are SGHNT and YENEEA. The V end was cut by 4 bases, the J end by 1 base, with 10 bases between. Here the CDR3 reads CASSSRTENTEAFF. CDR3 bases read: TGTGCCAGCAGCTCAAGGACAGAGAACACTGAA.

A remark on this clone: Coverage ceases 3 residues before the CDR3 finishes, and the germline J gene fills in the end. The V call is TRBV2, the J call TRBJ1-6, with 7 bases lining up with TRBD1. The CDR3 has 12 residues. V lost 7 bases to trimming and J lost 9 bases; unmatched junction nucleotides: 3. The germline V gene encodes CDR1 SNHLY and CDR2 FYNNEI. The DNA read from the CDR3 is TGTGCCAGCAATAGGGACAGTTCACCC. Translation gives CASNRDSSP. The whole CDR3 reads CASNRDSSPLHF.

A remark on this clone: The DNA ends 3 residues before the CDR3 does, and the rest of the CDR3 is filled in from the germline J gene. The rearrangement joins TRBV12-3 or TRBV12-4 to TRBJ2-6, with TRBD1 matching over 8 bases. The V and J ends lost 5 bases and 2 bases, in that order; junction bases with no gene match: 2. CDR3 length equals 15 residues. The CDR3 loop is CASSMTGAGANVLTF. The sequenced part of the CDR3 DNA is TGTGCCAGCAGTATGACAGGGGCTGGGGCCAACGTC.

In regard to this clone: With the read ending 3 residues before the CDR3 end, the germline J gene is used to fill in that end. This rearrangement joins TRBV2 to TRBJ2-5; 9 bases map to TRBD1. This CDR3 is built from 15 residues. Germline lookup yields CDR1 SNHLY and CDR2 FYNNEI. Unmatched junction bases numbered 7, after V lost 4 bases and J lost 4 bases. The part of the CDR3 DNA that was read is TGTGCCAGCAGTGTGGGACAGGGCGTTGGAGAGACC. It yields the protein CASSVGQGVGET. The entire CDR3 protein reads CASSVGQGVGETQYF.

Turning to this clone: The read stops 3 residues short of the end of the CDR3; the missing end is completed from the germline J gene. The V and J genes are TRBV15 and TRBJ2-2, with D unclear. The CDR3 sequence is 14 residues long. Germline loops: CDR1 LNHNV, CDR2 YYDKDF (reference sequence). V was pared by 0 bases and J by 5 bases, with 7 bases between. CDR3 protein: CATSRDVGTGELFF. Incomplete CDR3 DNA: TGTGCCACCAGCAGAGATGTAGGGACCGGGGAG.